Following are 12 T cell receptor beta chains from one sample sequenced in a study of human T cells and chemical hapten exposure. TCRdb re-called the RACE reads through MiXCR, storing one row per CDR3 protein. The sample shows 150,000 to 200,000 distinct CDR3 sequences, more than 25% of them seen only once. Sample time point: pre-sensitization, week 0. Treatment indicated: therapeutic diphenylcyclopropenone sensitization with weekly scalp DPC. Sequencing used whole blood, obtained in connection with sensitization to the hapten diphenylcyclopropenone (DPC). These receptors were obtained from a woman in her twenties or thirties with alopecia areata. Some clones in this sample may be carry-over from other donors' samples.

A few counts support this clonotype. The chain links TRBV7-9 to TRBJ2-2; D possibly matches TRBD1 or TRBD2 (6 bases each). Trimming shortened V by 10 bases and J by 4 bases, and 16 bases separated the two germline ends. Per germline, CDR1 SEHNR and CDR2 FQNEAQ (reference sequence). CDR3 length equals 14 residues. CDR3 bases: TGTGCCATCAAGCCGGGGGCCCTCACCGGGGAGCTGTTTTTT. It specifies CAIKPGALTGELFF.

In its sample, this clonotype was seen once. The rearrangement joins TRBV12-3 or TRBV12-4 to TRBJ1-3; TRBD1 aligns across 10 bases. CDR3 size: 13 residues. V lost 8 bases and J lost 8; bases outside the gene matches: 6. Here the CDR3 reads CASRDRGLDTIYF. CDR3 DNA sequence: TGTGCCAGCCGGGACAGGGGACTAGACACCATATATTTT.

This chain's CDR3 is CSVEGSYGEYNEQFF. Here the CDR3 DNA reads TGCAGCGTTGAAGGCAGCTATGGGGAGTACAATGAGCAGTTCTTC. V usage is TRBV29-1 and J usage is TRBJ2-1; D is possibly TRBD2 (5 bases). In germline, CDR1 is SQVTM, CDR2 ANQGSEA. The CDR3 has 15 amino acids. Deletions cut 1 base from V and 4 bases from J, with 14 bases between.

This clonotype has a count of ten or more. The CDR3 nucleotides read TGTGCCAGCAGCTTAGGGACGGCAGCTCGTGGCTACACCTTC. Protein product: CASSLGTAARGYTF. The rearrangement links TRBV7-2 to TRBJ1-2; no definite D call. Trimming pared 1 base from V and 7 bases from J, leaving 13 bases between. The CDR3 totals 14 residues. CDR1 and CDR2 from the germline V gene are SGHTA and FQGNSA. Supplemented by reference TRBV7-2 and TRBJ1-2, the full variable domain reads GAGVSQSPSNKVTEKGKDVELRCDPISGHTALYWYRQSLGQGLEFLIYFQGNSAPDKSGLPSDRFSAERTGGSVSTLTIQRTQQEDSAVYLCASSLGTAARGYTFGSGTRLTVV.

The chain uses TRBV7-2 and TRBJ1-4, with TRBD1 identical over 7 bases. The CDR3 is made up of 16 amino acids. Germline-derived CDR1 and CDR2 are SGHTA and FQGNSA. V shed 5 bases and J 8 bases; nucleotides not matched to a gene: 14. The CDR3 region has the DNA TGTGCCAGCAGCAAGCCGACCGGGACAGTGGGGGAAAAACTGTTTTTT. Protein product: CASSKPTGTVGEKLFF.

The rearrangement links TRBV7-2 to TRBJ2-1, with 11 positions matching TRBD1. The CDR3 has 17 amino acids. V gave up 6 bases and J gave up 7 bases; unmatched junction bases: 14. Germline CDR1 SGHTA, CDR2 FQGNSA. CDR3 sequence: CASSRNGQGAFENEQFF. The CDR3 bases are TGTGCCAGCAGTCGAAACGGACAGGGGGCCTTCGAGAATGAGCAGTTCTTC.

The gene calls are TRBV20-1 and TRBJ2-5; 7 positions agree with TRBD2. The germline V gene encodes CDR1 DFQATT and CDR2 SNEGSKA (reference sequence). Trimming cost V 4 bases and J 3 bases; bases outside gene matches: 2. The length of the CDR3 is 12 residues. CDR3 region: CSAITSEETQYF. The CDR3 DNA reads TGCAGTGCTATAACTAGCGAAGAGACCCAGTACTTC.

The V call is TRBV2, the J call TRBJ1-6; a possible D gene is TRBD1 (5 bases). The CDR3 totals 14 residues. Per the germline V gene, CDR1 is SNHLY and CDR2 is FYNNEI. Trimming took off 5 bases at V and 8 bases at J, with 13 bases between the two ends. As DNA, the CDR3 is TGTGCCAGCAGTCGGGACCCGGAGTATTCACCCCTCCACTTT. Protein sequence: CASSRDPEYSPLHF.

The V call is TRBV7-9, the J call TRBJ2-2; unclear D gene. Deletions cut 5 bases from V and 8 bases from J, with 9 bases between. CDR3 length: 12 amino acids. CDR1 and CDR2 (germline): SEHNR, FQNEAQ (reference sequence). The CDR3 DNA sequence: TGTGCCAGCAGCCCCATTACGGGGGAGCTGTTTTTT. Its protein product is CASSPITGELFF.

The CDR3 nucleotides are TGTGCCTGGAGTTGGGACCAAGAGACCCAGTACTTC. Translated, it gives CAWSWDQETQYF. The chain employs TRBV30 and TRBJ2-5; D is undetermined. Germline CDR1 reads GTSNPN; CDR2 reads SVGIG (reference sequence). CDR3 length: 12 residues. The V gene lost 2 bases and the J gene lost 0 bases, with 4 bases spanning the gap.

This clonotype appeared a few times. V gene TRBV29-1 combines with J gene TRBJ1-2; 10 bases agree with TRBD1. The V segment lost 8 bases and the J segment 4 bases; nucleotides outside the gene matches: 4. This CDR3 is 12 amino acids long. CDR1 and CDR2 from the germline V gene are SQVTM and ANQGSEA. The CDR3 DNA is TGCAGCTTTGGACAGGGGGGCTATGGCTACACCTTC. It is translated as CSFGQGGYGYTF.

The chain recombines TRBV27 with TRBJ2-1; 9 positions match TRBD1. J lost 4 bases, V lost 5 bases, and 6 bases had no gene match. The CDR3 has 15 amino acids. Germline V lookup: CDR1 MNHEY, CDR2 SMNVEV (reference sequence). The CDR3 DNA reads TGTGCCAGCAGTAAGTTAGGACAGGGGTACAATGAGCAGTTCTTC. Protein sequence: CASSKLGQGYNEQFF.